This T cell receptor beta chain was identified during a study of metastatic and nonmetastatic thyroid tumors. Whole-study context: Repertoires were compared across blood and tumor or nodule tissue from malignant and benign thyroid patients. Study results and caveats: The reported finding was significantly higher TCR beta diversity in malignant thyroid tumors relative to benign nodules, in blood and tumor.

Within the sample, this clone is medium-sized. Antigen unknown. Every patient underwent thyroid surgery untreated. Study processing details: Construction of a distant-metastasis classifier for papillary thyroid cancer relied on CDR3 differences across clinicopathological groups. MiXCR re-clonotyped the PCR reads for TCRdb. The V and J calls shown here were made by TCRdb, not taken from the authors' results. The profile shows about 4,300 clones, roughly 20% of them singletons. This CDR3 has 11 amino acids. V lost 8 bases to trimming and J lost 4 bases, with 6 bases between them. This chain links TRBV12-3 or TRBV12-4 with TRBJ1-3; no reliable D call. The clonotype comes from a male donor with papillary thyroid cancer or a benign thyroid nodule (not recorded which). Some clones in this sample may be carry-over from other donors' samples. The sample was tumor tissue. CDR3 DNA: TGTGCCAGCTCCGTGGGAAACACCATATATTTT. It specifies CASSVGNTIYF.